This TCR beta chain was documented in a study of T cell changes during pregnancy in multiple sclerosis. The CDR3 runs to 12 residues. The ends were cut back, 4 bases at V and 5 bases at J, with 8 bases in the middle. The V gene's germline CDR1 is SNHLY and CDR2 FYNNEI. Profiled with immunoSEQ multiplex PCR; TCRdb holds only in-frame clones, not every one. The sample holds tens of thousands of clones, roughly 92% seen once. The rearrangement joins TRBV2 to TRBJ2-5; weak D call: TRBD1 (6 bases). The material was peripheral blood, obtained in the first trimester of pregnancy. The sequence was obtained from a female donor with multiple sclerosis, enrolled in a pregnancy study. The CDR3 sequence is CASSGQGETQYF. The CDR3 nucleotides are TGTGCCAGCAGTGGTCAGGGGGAGACCCAGTACTTC.